This T cell receptor beta chain originates from a study of T cell repertoires in cytomegalovirus infection. Germline trimming cut 5 bases from V and 10 bases from J; bases unmatched to any gene: 4. This CDR3 is 14 amino acids long. Germline V lookup: CDR1 KGHDR, CDR2 SFDVKD. This clonotype came up a few times. Antigen unknown. In TCRdb, the reads were re-called with MiXCR into one record per CDR3 protein. The table shows about 830,000 distinct CDR3 sequences, with 32% occurring only once. The TCR was taken from a human donor in good health (CMV status not recorded). Some clones in this sample may be carry-over from other donors' samples. V gene TRBV24-1 combines with J gene TRBJ2-3, with 14 bases matching TRBD2. The sample in question was cultured CD8+ T cells from PBMCs, obtained from culture after CMV antigen stimulation. The CDR3 protein is CATSVGTSGGAQYF. The CDR3 DNA follows: TGTGCCACCAGTGTTGGGACTAGCGGGGGAGCGCAGTATTTT.